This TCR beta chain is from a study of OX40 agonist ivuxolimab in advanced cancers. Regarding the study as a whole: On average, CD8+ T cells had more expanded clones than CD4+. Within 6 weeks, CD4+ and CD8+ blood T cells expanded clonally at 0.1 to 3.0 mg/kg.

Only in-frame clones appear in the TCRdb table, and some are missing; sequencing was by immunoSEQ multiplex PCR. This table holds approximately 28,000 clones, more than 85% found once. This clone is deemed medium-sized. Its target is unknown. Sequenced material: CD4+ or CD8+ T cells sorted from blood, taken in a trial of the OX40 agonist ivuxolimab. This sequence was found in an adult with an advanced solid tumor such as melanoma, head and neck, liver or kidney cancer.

CDR3 protein: CASSLGDSGSGGQFF. In nucleotides, the CDR3 is TGTGCCAGCAGCTTAGGGGATAGCGGGAGTGGGGGGCAGTTCTTC. The chain carries TRBV11-3 and TRBJ2-1, with 9 bases lining up with TRBD2. Per the germline V gene, CDR1 is SGHNT and CDR2 is YENEEA. V lost 1 base to trimming and J lost 12 bases; unmatched junction nucleotides: 10. The CDR3 runs to 15 residues.